These 27 T cell receptor beta chains originate from one sample sequenced in a study of T cells in Graves' hyperthyroidism and ophthalmopathy (dated by TCRdb to about 2019). Libraries came from multiplex PCR. Sequenced using an Illumina HiSeq 2000. Amplification of TCR beta CDR3 regions was carried out from RNA transcripts. For the first round of RT-PCR on the TCR CDR3, the HTBI primer set was used together with the Qiagen OneStep RT-PCR kit. Through fastp at Q25 and MiXCR, TCRdb rebuilt clones from the public reads, retaining in-frame beta chains. Each CDR3 protein gets just one entry, which takes the most common genes and DNA from the rows behind it. The sample table lists about 610,000 distinct CDR3 sequences, approximately 15% of them with a count of one. About 4.5% of the sample is in the top ten clones. Material for sequencing was blood. The receptors were sampled from a woman aged 40 to 55 with Graves' ophthalmopathy.

This clonotype was seen repeatedly, ten times or more. The chain recombines TRBV2 with TRBJ1-5, with D unresolved. CDR3 length: 14 amino acids. The germline V and J ends were trimmed by 4 bases and 1 base, with 8 bases remaining between them. Per the germline V gene, CDR1 is SNHLY and CDR2 is FYNNEI. The chain's CDR3 is CASSVGLSNQPQHF. Written as DNA, the CDR3 is TGTGCCAGCAGTGTCGGCCTGAGCAATCAGCCCCAGCATTTT.

In this sample, this clonotype turned up many times. This chain connects TRBV28 to TRBJ2-2, with 8 positions matching TRBD1. J lost 7 bases, V lost 3 bases, and 10 bases had no gene match. The length of the CDR3 is 16 residues. Germline V CDR1 and CDR2: MDHEN, SYDVKM. CDR3 in amino acids: CASSFPPGTGVGELFF. CDR3 DNA: TGTGCCAGCAGTTTTCCACCCGGGACAGGAGTCGGGGAGCTGTTTTTT.

Ten or more counts support this clonotype. The rearrangement links TRBV28 to TRBJ2-7; weak D call: TRBD1 (6 bases). Per germline, CDR1 MDHEN and CDR2 SYDVKM. CDR3 length: 15 amino acids. The V end lost 6 bases, the J end lost 1 base, and 16 bases lay between the germline ends. For the CDR3, the DNA is TGTGCCAGCAGCCAACTGCCCGACAGGTCCTACGAGCAGTACTTC. It codes for CASSQLPDRSYEQYF.

The rearrangement uses TRBV6-2 or TRBV6-3 and TRBJ1-2; 10 bases line up with TRBD1. Germline V gene data show CDR1 as MNHEY and CDR2 as SVGEGT. V trimming: 5 bases; J trimming: 6 bases; junction bases outside the gene matches: 9. The CDR3 has 15 residues. As DNA, the CDR3 is TGTGCCAGCAGTGACCCCCGGGACAGGGGCGATGGCTACACCTTC. Amino acids: CASSDPRDRGDGYTF.

This clonotype was detected ten times or more. The chain carries TRBV5-1 and TRBJ2-7; TRBD1 matches 8 bases. Losses at the gene ends were 4 bases for V and 5 bases for J; bases not matched to a gene: 8. The CDR3 consists of 14 residues. Germline values: CDR1 SGHRS, CDR2 YFSETQ. CDR3 nucleotide sequence: TGCGCCAGCAGCCCTGAAGGACAGGGCCACGAGCAGTACTTC. Translation gives CASSPEGQGHEQYF.

This clonotype was seen repeatedly, ten times or more. V and J are TRBV12-3 or TRBV12-4 and TRBJ2-7, with D tentatively TRBD2 (7 bases). CDR3 length: 15 residues. The V end lost 8 bases, the J end lost 5 bases, and 22 bases lay between the germline ends. CDR3 DNA: TGTGCCAGCGGGAGGGGGGACTCCATTTCCCACGAGCAGTACTTC. Translating gives CASGRGDSISHEQYF.

This clonotype showed up many times. The rearrangement joins TRBV27 to TRBJ1-3, with a weak D call TRBD1 (5 bases). The CDR3 runs 16 residues. Deletions cut 5 bases from V and 0 bases from J, with 14 bases between. Germline CDR1 is MNHEY and CDR2 is SMNVEV (reference sequence). The CDR3 nucleotides read TGTGCCAGCAGTCCCCGACAGACTAGCTCTGGAAACACCATATATTTT. It is translated as CASSPRQTSSGNTIYF.

The sample holds a few counts of this clonotype. V gene TRBV20-1 combines with J gene TRBJ2-3; 8 bases agree with TRBD2. This CDR3 is 16 amino acids long. V was pared by 0 bases and J by 1 base, with 6 bases of the junction left unmatched. The germline V gene has CDR1 DFQATT and CDR2 SNEGSKA (reference sequence). This CDR3 reads CSAREGTRRGTDTQYF. As DNA, the CDR3 is TGCAGTGCTAGAGAGGGGACTAGACGGGGCACAGATACGCAGTATTTT.

The chain couples TRBV7-2 to TRBJ2-5; 13 bases line up with TRBD2. V trimming: 5 bases; J trimming: 2 bases; junction bases outside the gene matches: 5. From germline, CDR1 is SGHTA and CDR2 FQGNSA. The CDR3 loop spans 16 amino acids. The CDR3 nucleotides read TGTGCCAGCAGCCCCGGGACTAGCGGGGTGCAAGAGACCCAGTACTTC. Its translation is CASSPGTSGVQETQYF.

This clonotype appeared a single time. The chain uses TRBV12-3 or TRBV12-4 and TRBJ1-5; TRBD1 is a possible D gene (5 bases). The CDR3 runs to 13 residues. Deletions cut 5 bases from V and 8 bases from J, with 13 bases between. Here the CDR3 reads CASSHRSGEPQHF. CDR3 nucleotides: TGTGCCAGCAGTCACAGGTCCGGGGAGCCCCAGCATTTT.

The chain uses TRBV20-1 and TRBJ2-7, with TRBD1 matching 7 bases. CDR1 and CDR2 (germline): DFQATT, SNEGSKA (reference sequence). This CDR3 has 15 residues. V shed 6 bases and J 0 bases; nucleotides not matched to a gene: 11. CDR3 nucleotide sequence: TGCAGTGCATATGGGGACAGACCCCCCTCCTACGAGCAGTACTTC. It yields the protein CSAYGDRPPSYEQYF.

This clonotype was observed many times. The chain is built from TRBV6-5 and TRBJ2-2, with a possible D match to TRBD2 (5 bases). Trimming stripped 3 bases from V and 2 bases from J, with 10 bases between. The germline CDR1 and CDR2 sequences are MNHEY and SVGAGI. The CDR3 contains 15 residues. The CDR3 nucleotides read TGTGCCAGCAGTTATACGGGGATTAACACCGGGGAGCTGTTTTTT. Translation: CASSYTGINTGELFF.

The chain couples TRBV20-1 to TRBJ1-1, with 7 bases matching TRBD1. Looked up from germline, CDR1 is DFQATT and CDR2 is SNEGSKA (reference sequence). The CDR3 is 13 residues long. The J segment lost 8 bases and the V segment lost 6 bases, leaving 12 bases of the junction unmatched. The CDR3 loop reads CSAIRQGALEAFF. CDR3 nucleotides: TGCAGTGCCATAAGACAGGGCGCCCTAGAAGCTTTCTTT.

The sample holds many counts of this clonotype. This chain connects TRBV29-1 to TRBJ1-2; no firm D call. This CDR3 is 11 amino acids long. Trimming removed 4 bases at V and 8 bases at J, with 11 bases between. Germline CDR1 is SQVTM and CDR2 is ANQGSEA. The CDR3 DNA is TGCAGCGTTGTTTCGCAACAGGGCTACACCTTC. As protein: CSVVSQQGYTF.

This clonotype was detected many times. The rearrangement joins TRBV20-1 to TRBJ1-3, with D hard to call. CDR3 length equals 15 residues. In germline, CDR1 is DFQATT, CDR2 SNEGSKA (reference sequence). V was shortened by 3 bases and J by 4 bases, with 16 bases between the two germline ends. For the CDR3, the DNA is TGCAGTGCTAGCGGGCCAGATATCTCCGGAAACACCATATATTTT. Translation gives CSASGPDISGNTIYF.

The V call is TRBV28, the J call TRBJ1-2; D not resolved. The CDR3 contains 13 residues. The V and J ends lost 6 bases and 2 bases respectively, with 10 bases between them. The germline CDR1 and CDR2 sequences are MDHEN and SYDVKM. The CDR3 is CASRTRDNYGYTF. CDR3 DNA: TGTGCCAGCAGAACCCGCGACAACTATGGCTACACCTTC.

This clonotype came up many times. The chain joins TRBV29-1 to TRBJ1-2; D gene unclear. Trimming left V 7 bases short and J 1 base short, with 10 bases between. The V gene's germline CDR1 is SQVTM and CDR2 ANQGSEA. This CDR3 has 12 residues. The CDR3 sequence is CSARTINYGYTF. The CDR3, as DNA: TGCAGCGCTAGGACTATTAACTATGGCTACACCTTC.

This clonotype occurred many times. As DNA, the CDR3 is TGTGCCAGTCGGTCGACTAGCGGGAATGTAGAGACCCAGTACTTC. Encoded protein: CASRSTSGNVETQYF. The chain is built from TRBV12-3 or TRBV12-4 and TRBJ2-5; 11 bases match TRBD2. The CDR3 spans 15 residues. V trimming: 9 bases; J trimming: 4 bases; junction bases outside the gene matches: 10.

In its sample, this clonotype was seen many times. The V and J genes are TRBV7-9 and TRBJ2-7; D is unresolved. Trimming took off 5 bases at V and 2 bases at J, with 13 bases between the two ends. The germline gives CDR1 SEHNR, CDR2 FQNEAQ (reference sequence). The CDR3 loop spans 14 amino acids. The CDR3: CASSPGFGAYEQYF. CDR3 sequence (DNA): TGTGCCAGCAGCCCAGGATTTGGGGCCTACGAGCAGTACTTC.

This clonotype was observed many times. Just one base apart from a much larger clone, this may be a read error. The chain is built from TRBV12-3 or TRBV12-4 and TRBJ1-2; TRBD1 might be the D (6 bases). V was shortened by 3 bases and J by 4 bases, with 9 bases between the two germline ends. The CDR3 runs to 13 residues. The CDR3 region has the DNA TGTGCCAGCAGTTTTGGACAGATCTATGGCTACACCTTC. Translating gives CASSFGQIYGYTF.

At least ten counts were recorded for this clonotype. J is TRBJ2-7 and V is TRBV28; 9 bases line up with TRBD1. CDR3 length: 14 residues. CDR1 and CDR2 from the germline V gene are MDHEN and SYDVKM. V gave up 6 bases and J gave up 10 bases; unmatched junction bases: 13. The CDR3 loop reads CASSLTGETGGQYF. The CDR3, as DNA: TGTGCCAGCAGCCTAACGGGGGAAACAGGGGGCCAGTACTTC.

V usage is TRBV7-9 and J usage is TRBJ2-5; 7 bases align to TRBD2. This CDR3 contains 15 residues. CDR1 and CDR2 (germline): SEHNR, FQNEAQ (reference sequence). J was trimmed by 5 bases and V by 2 bases; bases with no gene match: 8. DNA of the CDR3: TGTGCCAGCAGCTTAAATCCCTCTAGCGGCGAGACCCAGTACTTC. Amino acid sequence: CASSLNPSSGETQYF.

This clonotype was detected many times. V gene TRBV28 combines with J gene TRBJ2-7, with D possibly TRBD2 on 6 matching bases. Germline V lookup: CDR1 MDHEN, CDR2 SYDVKM. The CDR3 totals 15 residues. Trimming took off 1 base at V and 3 bases at J, with 13 bases between the two ends. In DNA, the CDR3 is TGTGCCAGCAGTTTATATGCGGGACCGCTCTACGAGCAGTACTTC. This gives the protein CASSLYAGPLYEQYF.

This chain joins TRBV5-4 and TRBJ2-7; D may correspond to TRBD1 or TRBD2 (5 bases each). The CDR3 runs 15 residues. Trimming left V 0 bases short and J 0 bases short, with 10 bases between. The germline V gene encodes CDR1 SGHNT and CDR2 YYREEE (reference sequence). The DNA of the CDR3 is TGTGCCAGCAGCTTGGACGGGGCAAGCTCCTACGAGCAGTACTTC. As protein: CASSLDGASSYEQYF. Drawing the rest from reference TRBV5-4 and TRBJ2-7, the complete variable domain is ETGVTQSPTHLIKTRGQQVTLRCSSQSGHNTVSWYQQALGQGPQFIFQYYREEENGRGNFPPRFSGLQFPNYSSELNVNALELDDSALYLCASSLDGASSYEQYFGPGTRLTVT.

This clonotype was observed a few times. The CDR3 DNA reads as TGCAGTGCTGCGGGACCCGCGGGCACCGGGGAGCTGTTTTTT. Residues: CSAAGPAGTGELFF. The J gene is TRBJ2-2, the V gene TRBV20-1, with D maybe TRBD2 (6 bases). Looked up from germline, CDR1 is DFQATT and CDR2 is SNEGSKA (reference sequence). The CDR3 length is 14 residues. V lost 5 bases and J 4 bases, leaving 14 bases between the germline ends.

The chain links TRBV13 to TRBJ2-5; D possibly corresponds to TRBD2 (6 bases). Germline CDR1 is PRHDT and CDR2 is FYEKMQ (reference sequence). V gave up 9 bases and J gave up 1 base, with 18 bases separating them. CDR3 size: 15 residues. CDR3 amino acids: CASSTRAGTQETQYF. CDR3 in DNA: TGTGCCAGTAGCACCCGGGCGGGAACCCAAGAGACCCAGTACTTC.

Points on this clonotype: A clone one base away is much larger, so this may be a read error. This chain uses TRBV28 with TRBJ1-1; 8 positions agree with TRBD1. CDR1 is MDHEN and CDR2 is SYDVKM in the germline V gene. The CDR3 is 14 amino acids. The CDR3 DNA sequence: TGTGCCATCAGTATGCAGGGGGCTCTCCCTGAAGCTTTCTTT. This encodes CAISMQGALPEAFF.